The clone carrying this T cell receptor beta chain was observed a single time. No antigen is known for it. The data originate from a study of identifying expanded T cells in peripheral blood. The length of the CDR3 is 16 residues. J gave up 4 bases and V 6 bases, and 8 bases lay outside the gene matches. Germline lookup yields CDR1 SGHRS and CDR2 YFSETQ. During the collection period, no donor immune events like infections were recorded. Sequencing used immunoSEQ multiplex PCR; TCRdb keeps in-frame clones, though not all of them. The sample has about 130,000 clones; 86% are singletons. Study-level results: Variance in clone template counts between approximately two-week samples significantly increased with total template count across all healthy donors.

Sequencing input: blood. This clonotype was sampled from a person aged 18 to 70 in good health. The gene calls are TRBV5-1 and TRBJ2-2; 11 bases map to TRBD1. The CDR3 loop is CASTKAGTGGTGELFF. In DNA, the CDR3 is TGCGCCAGCACCAAGGCGGGGACAGGGGGCACCGGGGAGCTGTTTTTT. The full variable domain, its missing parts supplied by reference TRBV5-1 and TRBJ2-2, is KAGVTQTPRYLIKTRGQQVTLSCSPISGHRSVSWYQQTPGQGLQFLFEYFSETQRNKGNFPGRFSGRQFSNSRSEMNVSTLELGDSALYLCASTKAGTGGTGELFFGEGSRLTVL.